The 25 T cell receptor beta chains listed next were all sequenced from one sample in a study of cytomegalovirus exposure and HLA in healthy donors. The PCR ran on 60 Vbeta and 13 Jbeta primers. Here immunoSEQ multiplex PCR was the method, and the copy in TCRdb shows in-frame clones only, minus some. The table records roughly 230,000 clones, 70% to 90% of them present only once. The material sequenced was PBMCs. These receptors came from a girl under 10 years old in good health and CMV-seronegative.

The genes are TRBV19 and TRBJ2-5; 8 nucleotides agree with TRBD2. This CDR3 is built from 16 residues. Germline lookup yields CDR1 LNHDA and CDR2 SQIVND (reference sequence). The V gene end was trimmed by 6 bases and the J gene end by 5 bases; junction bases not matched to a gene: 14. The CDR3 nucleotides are TGTGCCAGTAGAATTTCGACTAGCGAAAGAAGGGAGACCCAGTACTTC. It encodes CASRISTSERRETQYF.

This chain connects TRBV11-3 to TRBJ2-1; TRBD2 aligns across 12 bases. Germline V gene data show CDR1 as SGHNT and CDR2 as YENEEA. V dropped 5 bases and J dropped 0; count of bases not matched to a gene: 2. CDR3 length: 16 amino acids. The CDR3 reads CASSPSGGASYNEQFF. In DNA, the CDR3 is TGTGCCAGCAGCCCTAGCGGGGGGGCCTCCTACAATGAGCAGTTCTTC.

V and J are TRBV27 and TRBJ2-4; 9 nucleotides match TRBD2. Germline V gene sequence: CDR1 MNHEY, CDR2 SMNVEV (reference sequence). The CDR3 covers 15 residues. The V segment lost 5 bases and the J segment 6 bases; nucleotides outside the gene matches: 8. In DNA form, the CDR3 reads TGTGCCAGCAGTGGAGCGGGGGGCCTTAGAAACATTCAGTACTTC. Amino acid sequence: CASSGAGGLRNIQYF.

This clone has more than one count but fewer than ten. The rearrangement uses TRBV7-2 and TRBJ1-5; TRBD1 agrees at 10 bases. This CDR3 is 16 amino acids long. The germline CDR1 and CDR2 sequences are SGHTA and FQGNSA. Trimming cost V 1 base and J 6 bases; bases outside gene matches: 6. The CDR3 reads CASSLEGQGTSQPQHF. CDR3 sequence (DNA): TGTGCCAGCAGCTTAGAGGGACAGGGGACCTCTCAGCCCCAGCATTTT.

The CDR3 nucleotides read TGTGCCAGCAGCTTTAGCGGGAGGGAGACAGATACGCAGTATTTT. This translates into CASSFSGRETDTQYF. The chain links TRBV11-3 to TRBJ2-3; 11 bases line up with TRBD2. Germline-derived CDR1 and CDR2 are SGHNT and YENEEA. The J segment lost 3 bases and the V segment lost 3 bases, leaving 2 bases of the junction unmatched. The length of the CDR3 is 15 residues.

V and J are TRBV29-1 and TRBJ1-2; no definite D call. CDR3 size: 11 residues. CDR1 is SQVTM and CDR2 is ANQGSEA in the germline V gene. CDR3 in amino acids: CSETSLDGYTF. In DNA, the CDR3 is TGCAGTGAGACAAGCCTTGATGGCTACACCTTC.

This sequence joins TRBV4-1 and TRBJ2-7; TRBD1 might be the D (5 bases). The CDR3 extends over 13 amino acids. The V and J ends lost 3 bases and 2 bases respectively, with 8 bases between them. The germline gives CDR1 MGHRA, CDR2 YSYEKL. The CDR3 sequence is CASSHPGTYEQYF. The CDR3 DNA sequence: TGCGCCAGCAGCCATCCAGGGACCTACGAGCAGTACTTC.

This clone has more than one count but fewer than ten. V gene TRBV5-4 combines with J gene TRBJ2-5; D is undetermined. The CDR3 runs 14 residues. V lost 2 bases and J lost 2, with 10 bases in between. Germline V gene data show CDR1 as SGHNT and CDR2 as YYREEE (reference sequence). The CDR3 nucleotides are TGTGCCAGCAGCTTAGCTAGTTCTCAAGAGACCCAGTACTTC. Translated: CASSLASSQETQYF.

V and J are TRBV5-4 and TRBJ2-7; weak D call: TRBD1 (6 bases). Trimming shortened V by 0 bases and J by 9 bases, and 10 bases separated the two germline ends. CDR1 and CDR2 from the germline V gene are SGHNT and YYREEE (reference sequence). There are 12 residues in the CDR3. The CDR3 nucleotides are TGTGCCAGCAGCTTGGAGGGGGTTGCGCAGTACTTC. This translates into CASSLEGVAQYF.

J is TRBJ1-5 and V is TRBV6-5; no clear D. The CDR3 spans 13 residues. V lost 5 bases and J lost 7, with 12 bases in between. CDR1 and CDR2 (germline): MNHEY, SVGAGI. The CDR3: CASSPKIQQPQHF. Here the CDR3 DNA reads TGTGCCAGCAGTCCAAAAATACAGCAGCCCCAGCATTTT.

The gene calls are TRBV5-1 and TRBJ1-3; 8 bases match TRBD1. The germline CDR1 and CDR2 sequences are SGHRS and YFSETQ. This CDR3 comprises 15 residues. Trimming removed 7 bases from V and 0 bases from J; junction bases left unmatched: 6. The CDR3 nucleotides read TGCGCCAGCCATCATACAGGGGGCTCTGGAAACACCATATATTTT. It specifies CASHHTGGSGNTIYF.

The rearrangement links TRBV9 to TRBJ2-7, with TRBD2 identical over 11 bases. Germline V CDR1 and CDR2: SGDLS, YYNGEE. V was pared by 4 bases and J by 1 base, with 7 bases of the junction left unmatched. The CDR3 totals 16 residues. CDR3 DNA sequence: TGTGCCAGCAGCACCTGGGGACTAGCGGATTCCTACGAGCAGTACTTC. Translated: CASSTWGLADSYEQYF.

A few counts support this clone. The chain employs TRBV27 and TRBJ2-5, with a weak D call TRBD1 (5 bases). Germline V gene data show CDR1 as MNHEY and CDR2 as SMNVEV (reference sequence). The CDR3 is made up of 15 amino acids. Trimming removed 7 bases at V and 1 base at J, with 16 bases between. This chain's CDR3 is CASIDSMGSQETQYF. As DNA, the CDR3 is TGTGCCAGCATCGACAGTATGGGCAGCCAAGAGACCCAGTACTTC.

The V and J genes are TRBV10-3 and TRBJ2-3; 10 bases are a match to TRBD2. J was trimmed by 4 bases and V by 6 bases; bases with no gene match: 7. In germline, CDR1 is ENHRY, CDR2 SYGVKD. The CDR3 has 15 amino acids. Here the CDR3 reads CAIRTPSGSPDTQYF. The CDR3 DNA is TGTGCCATCAGGACCCCTAGCGGGAGCCCAGATACGCAGTATTTT.

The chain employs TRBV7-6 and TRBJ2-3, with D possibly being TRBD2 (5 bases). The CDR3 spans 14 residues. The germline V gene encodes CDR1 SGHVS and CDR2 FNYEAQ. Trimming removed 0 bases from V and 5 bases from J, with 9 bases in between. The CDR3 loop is CASSLAGVLDTQYF. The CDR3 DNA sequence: TGTGCCAGCAGCTTAGCGGGAGTGTTAGATACGCAGTATTTT.

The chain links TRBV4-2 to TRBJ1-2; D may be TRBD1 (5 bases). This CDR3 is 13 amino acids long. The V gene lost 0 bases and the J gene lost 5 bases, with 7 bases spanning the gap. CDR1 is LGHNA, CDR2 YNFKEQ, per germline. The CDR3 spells CASSQEGGYGYTF. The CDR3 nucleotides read TGTGCCAGCAGCCAAGAGGGGGGTTATGGCTACACCTTC.

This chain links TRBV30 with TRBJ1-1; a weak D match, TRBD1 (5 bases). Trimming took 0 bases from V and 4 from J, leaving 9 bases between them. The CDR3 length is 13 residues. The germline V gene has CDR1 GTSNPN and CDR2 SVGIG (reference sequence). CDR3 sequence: CAWSVLQGTEAFF. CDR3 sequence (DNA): TGTGCCTGGAGTGTATTGCAGGGCACTGAAGCTTTCTTT.

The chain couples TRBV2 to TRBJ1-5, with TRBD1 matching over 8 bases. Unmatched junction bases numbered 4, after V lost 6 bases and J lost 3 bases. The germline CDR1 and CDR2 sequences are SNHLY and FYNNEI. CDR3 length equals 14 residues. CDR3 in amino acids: CASRRTGTNQPQHF. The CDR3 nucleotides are TGTGCCAGCAGGAGGACAGGGACCAATCAGCCCCAGCATTTT. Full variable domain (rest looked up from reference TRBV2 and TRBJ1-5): EPEVTQTPSHQVTQMGQEVILRCVPISNHLYFYWYRQILGQKVEFLVSFYNNEISEKSEIFDDQFSVERPDGSNFTLKIRSTKLEDSAMYFCASRRTGTNQPQHFGDGTRLSIL.

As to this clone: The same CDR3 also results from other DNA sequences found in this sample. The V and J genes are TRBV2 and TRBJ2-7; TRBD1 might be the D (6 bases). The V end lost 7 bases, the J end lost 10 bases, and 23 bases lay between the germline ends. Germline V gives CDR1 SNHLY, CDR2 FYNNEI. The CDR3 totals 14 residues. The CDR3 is CASKIRGSSREQYF. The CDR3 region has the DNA TGTGCCAGCAAGATCAGGGGATCTTCCCGCGAACAGTACTTC.

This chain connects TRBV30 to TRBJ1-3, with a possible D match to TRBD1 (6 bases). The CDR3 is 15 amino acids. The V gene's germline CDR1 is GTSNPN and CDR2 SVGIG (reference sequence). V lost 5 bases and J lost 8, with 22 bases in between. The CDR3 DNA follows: TGTGCCTGGGAAGTTGGAACAGGGAGAAAAGACACCATATATTTT. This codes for CAWEVGTGRKDTIYF.

The CDR3 region has the DNA TGCGCCAGCAGGGACAGGGCGTATAGCAATCAGCCCCAGCATTTT. Protein: CASRDRAYSNQPQHF. The J gene is TRBJ1-5, the V gene TRBV5-1; 8 nucleotides align to TRBD1. This CDR3 region has 15 residues. J gave up 0 bases and V 5 bases, and 4 bases lay outside the gene matches. Germline lookup yields CDR1 SGHRS and CDR2 YFSETQ.

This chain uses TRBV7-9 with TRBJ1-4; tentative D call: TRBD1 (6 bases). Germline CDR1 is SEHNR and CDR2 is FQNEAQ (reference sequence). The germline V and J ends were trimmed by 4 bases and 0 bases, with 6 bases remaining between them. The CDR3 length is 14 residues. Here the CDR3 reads CASSYRATNEKLFF. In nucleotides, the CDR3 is TGTGCCAGCAGCTACAGGGCAACTAATGAAAAACTGTTTTTT.

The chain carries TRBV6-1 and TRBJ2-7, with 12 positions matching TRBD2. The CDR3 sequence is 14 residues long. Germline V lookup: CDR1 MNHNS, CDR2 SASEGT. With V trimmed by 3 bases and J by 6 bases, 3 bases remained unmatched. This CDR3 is CASSEVGLAGEQYF. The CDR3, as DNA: TGTGCCAGCAGTGAGGTGGGACTAGCGGGCGAGCAGTACTTC.

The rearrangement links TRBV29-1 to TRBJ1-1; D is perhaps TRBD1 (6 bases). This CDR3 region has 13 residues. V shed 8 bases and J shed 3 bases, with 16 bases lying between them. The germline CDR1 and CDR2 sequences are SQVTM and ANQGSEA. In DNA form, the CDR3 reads TGCAGCATCAGGGGACGGTTGGACACTGAAGCTTTCTTT. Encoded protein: CSIRGRLDTEAFF.

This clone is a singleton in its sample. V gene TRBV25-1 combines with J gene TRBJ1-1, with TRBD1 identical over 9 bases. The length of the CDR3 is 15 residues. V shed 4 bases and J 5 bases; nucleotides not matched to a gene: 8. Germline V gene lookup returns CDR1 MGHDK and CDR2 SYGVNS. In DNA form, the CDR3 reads TGTGCCAGCAGTGCGTACAGGGGGCAGGCGACTGAAGCTTTCTTT. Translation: CASSAYRGQATEAFF. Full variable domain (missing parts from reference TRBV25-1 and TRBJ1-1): EADIYQTPRYLVIGTGKKITLECSQTMGHDKMYWYQQDPGMELHLIHYSYGVNSTEKGDLSSESTVSRIRTEHFPLTLESARPSHTSQYLCASSAYRGQATEAFFGQGTRLTVV.